This paragraph reports one TCR beta chain. Germline CDR1 reads GTSNPN; CDR2 reads SVGIG (reference sequence). The CDR3 is made up of 13 amino acids. The V gene end was trimmed by 1 base and the J gene end by 13 bases; junction bases not matched to a gene: 5. The record originates from a study of T cell changes during pregnancy in multiple sclerosis. Here immunoSEQ multiplex PCR was the method, and the copy in TCRdb shows in-frame clones only, minus some. The table shows about 36,000 clones, with 90% to 95% occurring only once. The sequence was obtained from a female donor in good health, enrolled as a control in a pregnancy study. The source material was CD4+ T cells from peripheral blood mononuclear cells, sampled in the second trimester of pregnancy. The chain employs TRBV30 and TRBJ2-1; 12 nucleotides agree with TRBD2. CDR3 amino acids: CAWSGLAGGPQFF. The CDR3 coding sequence is TGTGCCTGGAGTGGCCTAGCGGGGGGGCCACAGTTCTTC.